The 21 T cell receptor beta chains in this list originate from one sample, sequenced in a study of blood T cell repertoires in COVID-19. Using immunoSEQ multiplex PCR, the repertoire was profiled, and TCRdb retains in-frame clones only, with some absent. In the table there are about 390,000 clones, around 87% of which are singletons. Sequences were obtained from peripheral blood. These receptors were taken from a woman aged 60-75 years with COVID-19, enrolled during active disease.

The chain combines TRBV25-1 with TRBJ2-7; D is uncertain. The V end lost 4 bases, the J end lost 1 base, and 5 bases lay between the germline ends. Germline CDR1 and CDR2: MGHDK and SYGVNS. The CDR3 totals 12 residues. The CDR3 spells CASSVTSYEQYF. The CDR3 DNA reads TGTGCCAGCAGTGTGACATCCTACGAGCAGTACTTC.

This clone is a singleton in its sample. J is TRBJ1-5 and V is TRBV7-7; no clear D. With 1 base removed from V and 5 bases from J, the gap between germline ends came to 18 bases. The length of the CDR3 is 17 residues. CDR1 is SSHAT and CDR2 is FNYEAQ in the germline V gene (reference sequence). The CDR3 DNA reads as TGTGCCAGCAGCTTAGTCTTTCTTCGGAGGTTCGATCAGCCCCAGCATTTT. This sequence encodes CASSLVFLRRFDQPQHF.

The chain links TRBV27 to TRBJ1-6; 7 nucleotides align to TRBD1. This CDR3 is built from 13 residues. J gave up 7 bases and V 10 bases, and 7 bases lay outside the gene matches. Germline CDR1 reads MNHEY; CDR2 reads SMNVEV (reference sequence). CDR3 region: CATSGTVNSPLHF. In nucleotides, the CDR3 is TGTGCCACCTCCGGGACAGTGAATTCACCCCTCCACTTT.

The J gene is TRBJ2-5, the V gene TRBV29-1; possible D gene TRBD2, 6 bases. Trimming removed 7 bases at V and 1 base at J, with 7 bases between. CDR1 and CDR2 (germline): SQVTM, ANQGSEA. The CDR3 runs 11 residues. CDR3 coding DNA: TGCAGCGGCGGGGCCCAAGAGACCCAGTACTTC. Protein: CSGGAQETQYF.

Concerning this clone itself: The identical CDR3 is also encoded by other nucleotide sequences in the sample. The CDR3 DNA sequence: TGCGCCAGCAGCTTGGACAGGAACTATGGCTACACCTTC. It translates to CASSLDRNYGYTF. The gene calls are TRBV5-1 and TRBJ1-2, with D perhaps TRBD1 (5 bases). Germline loops: CDR1 SGHRS, CDR2 YFSETQ. V gave up 0 bases and J gave up 2 bases, with 5 bases separating them. There are 13 residues in the CDR3.

This sequence joins TRBV5-4 and TRBJ2-6, with 7 bases lining up with TRBD1. Germline CDR1 SGHNT, CDR2 YYREEE (reference sequence). The CDR3 extends over 17 amino acids. After removal of 4 bases from V and 1 base from J, the junction contained 8 bases not matched to a gene. CDR3 loop: CASSPRDRPSGANVLTF. Written as DNA, the CDR3 is TGTGCCAGCAGCCCCCGGGACAGACCATCTGGGGCCAACGTCCTGACTTTC.

CDR3 DNA: TGTGCCAGCAGCCGCCGAACAGGGGCAACTAATGAAAAACTGTTTTTT. Residues: CASSRRTGATNEKLFF. The chain carries TRBV3-1 (or the pseudogene TRBV3-2) and TRBJ1-4, with 7 nucleotides matching TRBD1. Looked up from germline, CDR1 is LGHDT and CDR2 is YNNKEL (reference sequence). V shed 4 bases, J shed 0 bases, and the junction held 5 bases outside the gene matches. This CDR3 contains 16 residues.

This chain links TRBV10-3 with TRBJ2-7; D is undetermined. With 3 bases removed from V and 2 bases from J, the gap between germline ends came to 8 bases. The CDR3 length is 13 residues. Germline V gene data show CDR1 as ENHRY and CDR2 as SYGVKD. CDR3 region: CAISDVSPYEQYF. CDR3 bases: TGTGCCATCAGTGATGTGTCTCCCTACGAGCAGTACTTC.

The V call is TRBV18, the J call TRBJ2-1; 7 positions agree with TRBD2. V shed 2 bases, J shed 0 bases, and the junction held 13 bases outside the gene matches. CDR1 KGHSH and CDR2 LQKENI come from the germline V gene. CDR3 size: 19 residues. CDR3 loop: CASSPGGGALLSSYNEQFF. As DNA, the CDR3 is TGTGCCAGCTCACCAGGGGGAGGGGCACTCCTTAGCTCCTACAATGAGCAGTTCTTC.

The chain joins TRBV19 to TRBJ1-1, with a weak D call TRBD1 (5 bases). Germline CDR1 LNHDA, CDR2 SQIVND (reference sequence). CDR3 length: 14 residues. V lost 0 bases, J lost 6 bases, and 11 bases lay in between. The CDR3 DNA follows: TGTGCCAGTAGTATAGATAGGGGCACGGCTGAAGCTTTCTTT. It translates to CASSIDRGTAEAFF.

J is TRBJ1-1 and V is TRBV2, with D hard to call. CDR1 SNHLY and CDR2 FYNNEI come from the germline V gene. There are 16 residues in the CDR3. Trimming cost V 5 bases and J 0 bases, with 16 bases left between them. For the CDR3, the DNA is TGTGCCAGCAGTCCCGCCTGGGCAGAAATGAACACTGAAGCTTTCTTT. This gives the protein CASSPAWAEMNTEAFF. Full variable domain (remainder filled in from reference TRBV2 and TRBJ1-1): EPEVTQTPSHQVTQMGQEVILRCVPISNHLYFYWYRQILGQKVEFLVSFYNNEISEKSEIFDDQFSVERPDGSNFTLKIRSTKLEDSAMYFCASSPAWAEMNTEAFFGQGTRLTVV.

The chain employs TRBV4-1 and TRBJ1-1, with TRBD1 identical over 7 bases. CDR1 is MGHRA and CDR2 is YSYEKL in the germline V gene. The V segment lost 1 base and the J segment 6 bases; nucleotides outside the gene matches: 14. The CDR3 is 17 amino acids. The CDR3 loop is CASSQGILGRQGAEAFF. As DNA, the CDR3 is TGCGCCAGCAGCCAAGGCATTCTCGGACGGCAGGGGGCTGAAGCTTTCTTT.

The chain carries TRBV18 and TRBJ1-6; 9 bases are a match to TRBD1. The CDR3 loop spans 13 amino acids. CDR1 and CDR2 from the germline V gene are KGHSH and LQKENI. V shed 4 bases, J shed 8 bases, and the junction held 0 bases outside the gene matches. The DNA of the CDR3 is TGTGCCAGCTCACGGACAGGGGATTCACCCCTCCACTTT. It codes for CASSRTGDSPLHF.

The V gene is TRBV5-1, the J gene TRBJ2-1; D is uncertain. V shed 4 bases and J shed 9 bases, with 14 bases lying between them. From germline, CDR1 is SGHRS and CDR2 YFSETQ. The CDR3 covers 13 residues. The CDR3 loop is CASSDKYASEQFF. The CDR3 nucleotides read TGCGCCAGCAGCGATAAGTACGCGAGTGAGCAGTTCTTC.

This chain connects TRBV5-4 to TRBJ1-5, with D possibly TRBD1 on 5 matching bases. The CDR3 covers 15 residues. CDR1 SGHNT and CDR2 YYREEE come from the germline V gene (reference sequence). V was pared by 0 bases and J by 0 bases, with 7 bases between. The CDR3 region is CASSLGGDSNQPQHF. The CDR3 DNA reads TGTGCCAGCAGCTTGGGGGGGGATAGCAATCAGCCCCAGCATTTT.

The chain is built from TRBV6-4 and TRBJ1-1; D may be TRBD1 (5 bases). The CDR3 extends over 20 amino acids. Germline values: CDR1 MRHNA, CDR2 SNTAGT. Trimming removed 0 bases at V and 2 bases at J, with 25 bases between. CDR3 in amino acids: CASSDSRGLGPNHHNTEAFF. The DNA of the CDR3 is TGTGCCAGCAGTGACTCGAGGGGACTAGGGCCCAATCACCACAACACTGAAGCTTTCTTT.

This clone was recorded only once. This chain uses TRBV3-1 (or the pseudogene TRBV3-2) with TRBJ2-3; 7 bases align to TRBD2. The V segment lost 1 base and the J segment 2 bases; nucleotides outside the gene matches: 9. Germline lookup yields CDR1 LGHDT and CDR2 YNNKEL (reference sequence). There are 17 residues in the CDR3. The CDR3 sequence: CASSQAFGLADTDTQYF. The DNA for the CDR3 is TGTGCCAGCAGCCAAGCCTTCGGGCTAGCGGACACAGATACGCAGTATTTT.

CDR3 bases: TGTGCCAGCAGCCCTTCGTTAGTGAACACTGAAGCTTTCTTT. This encodes CASSPSLVNTEAFF. The genes are TRBV3-1 (or the pseudogene TRBV3-2) and TRBJ1-1; D is unresolved. CDR1 and CDR2 (germline): LGHDT, YNNKEL (reference sequence). This CDR3 region has 14 residues. The V gene lost 4 bases and the J gene lost 0 bases, with 9 bases spanning the gap.

This clone showed up just a few times. V gene TRBV18 combines with J gene TRBJ1-1; D not certain. CDR3 size: 13 residues. CDR1 and CDR2 from the germline V gene are KGHSH and LQKENI. V lost 1 base and J lost 2, with 5 bases in between. CDR3 in DNA: TGTGCCAGCTCACCACTAGATAACACTGAAGCTTTCTTT. Its translation: CASSPLDNTEAFF.

The chain recombines TRBV19 with TRBJ1-3; 11 positions agree with TRBD1. The CDR3 loop spans 15 amino acids. Germline V gene sequence: CDR1 LNHDA, CDR2 SQIVND (reference sequence). Losses at the gene ends were 5 bases for V and 6 bases for J; bases not matched to a gene: 6. As DNA, the CDR3 is TGTGCCAGTAGTCCGGACAGGGGGCCGGTAAACACCATATATTTT. This encodes CASSPDRGPVNTIYF.

This chain connects TRBV6-5 to TRBJ2-7; D is perhaps TRBD1 (6 bases). The V gene's germline CDR1 is MNHEY and CDR2 SVGAGI. The CDR3 covers 14 residues. Trimming took off 6 bases at V and 4 bases at J, with 16 bases between the two ends. The CDR3 nucleotides read TGTGCCAGCAGGGGGGCAGGGTTCGGGTACGAGCAGTACTTC. This sequence encodes CASRGAGFGYEQYF.